Below, 12 T cell receptor beta chains from the same sample are listed, as sequenced in a study of identical twins. TCRdb reanalysed the 5' RACE reads using MiXCR and keeps one entry per CDR3 protein. The data show a few hundred thousand distinct CDR3 sequences, 7.5% to 10% seen once. These data were also filed under a second study, of yellow fever vaccine responses in identical twins.

Source material: PBMCs. These receptors all stem from a young woman in good health.

The table lists this clonotype with many counts. The rearrangement uses TRBV4-2 and TRBJ1-1; D gene unclear. Between the trimmed V and J ends, which lost 4 bases and 1 base, there was a span of 10 bases. CDR1 LGHNA and CDR2 YNFKEQ come from the germline V gene. This CDR3 comprises 14 residues. CDR3 sequence reads: CASSPIDKNTEAFF. The CDR3 nucleotides are TGTGCCAGCAGCCCCATAGACAAGAACACTGAAGCTTTCTTT.

This clonotype came up many times. The CDR3 region is CSVRGLETQYF. DNA for the CDR3: TGCAGCGTTCGGGGTTTGGAGACCCAGTACTTC. The rearrangement links TRBV29-1 to TRBJ2-5; TRBD2 might be the D (5 bases). The CDR3 has 11 amino acids. CDR1 and CDR2 from the germline V gene are SQVTM and ANQGSEA. The germline V and J ends were trimmed by 5 bases and 5 bases, with 9 bases remaining between them.

The chain couples TRBV7-2 to TRBJ2-3, with D tentatively TRBD1 or TRBD2 (6 bases each). The CDR3 totals 16 residues. Germline-derived CDR1 and CDR2 are SGHTA and FQGNSA. V lost 5 bases, J lost 0 bases, and 15 bases lay in between. CDR3 in amino acids: CASSRGGLVSTDTQYF. The CDR3 coding sequence is TGTGCCAGCAGCCGAGGGGGGCTAGTGAGCACAGATACGCAGTATTTT.

This clonotype has at least ten counts. The chain is built from TRBV6-1 and TRBJ1-2; no definite D call. The CDR3 loop spans 15 amino acids. The germline V gene has CDR1 MNHNS and CDR2 SASEGT. With 6 bases removed from V and 4 bases from J, the gap between germline ends came to 18 bases. The DNA for the CDR3 is TGTGCCAGCAGCCTCAAGGGAGAATATAGCTATGGCTACACCTTC. This gives the protein CASSLKGEYSYGYTF.

This clonotype was seen more than once but under ten times. The J gene is TRBJ2-1, the V gene TRBV5-1; TRBD2 matches at 8 bases. There are 15 residues in the CDR3. V gave up 1 base and J gave up 7 bases; unmatched junction bases: 7. Germline CDR1 is SGHRS and CDR2 is YFSETQ. The CDR3 reads CASSLWRGAGNEQFF. The CDR3 DNA follows: TGCGCCAGCAGCTTGTGGCGGGGGGCGGGAAATGAGCAGTTCTTC.

Many counts were recorded for this clonotype. In DNA form, the CDR3 reads TGCAGTGCTAGAGGACTAGCCTACGAGCAGTACTTC. Amino acid sequence: CSARGLAYEQYF. The chain employs TRBV20-1 and TRBJ2-7, with D maybe TRBD2 (6 bases). Germline CDR1 and CDR2: DFQATT and SNEGSKA (reference sequence). With 1 base removed from V and 2 bases from J, the gap between germline ends came to 6 bases. CDR3 length: 12 residues.

This clonotype was detected a few times. V is TRBV6-6 and J is TRBJ2-7; D unclear. The V end was cut by 1 base, the J end by 5 bases, with 6 bases between. This CDR3 contains 12 residues. CDR1 MNHNY and CDR2 SVGAGI come from the germline V gene (reference sequence). The CDR3 protein is CASSYLLNEQYF. The CDR3 DNA follows: TGTGCCAGCAGTTACTTGCTGAACGAGCAGTACTTC.

This clonotype appeared many times. The V gene is TRBV11-2, the J gene TRBJ2-7; the D gene is possibly TRBD2 (6 bases). Trimming shortened V by 10 bases and J by 0 bases, and 22 bases separated the two germline ends. The CDR3 length is 16 residues. CDR1 is SGHAT and CDR2 is FQNNGV in the germline V gene. CDR3 residues: CATTPLGPGSSYEQYF. CDR3 nucleotide sequence: TGTGCCACCACGCCCCTAGGGCCCGGGAGCTCCTACGAGCAGTACTTC.

This clonotype appeared once. This CDR3 fails to terminate in the conserved phenylalanine or tryptophan, so it likely reflects a read error. This chain joins TRBV28 and TRBJ1-1; possibly TRBD1 for D (5 bases). V dropped 5 bases and J dropped 8 bases, with 15 bases sitting between them. CDR1 is MDHEN, CDR2 SYDVKM, per germline. The CDR3 extends over 13 amino acids. CDR3 sequence reads: CASSAVGGKEAFS. The CDR3, as DNA: TGTGCCAGCAGTGCTGTCGGGGGAAAAGAAGCTTTCTCT.

Many counts were recorded for this clonotype. The chain links TRBV11-3 to TRBJ1-1; no firm D call. V lost 0 bases, J lost 4 bases, and 9 bases lay in between. The CDR3 contains 14 residues. Germline loops: CDR1 SGHNT, CDR2 YENEEA. CDR3 in amino acids: CASSLEGMSTEAFF. The CDR3 DNA is TGTGCCAGCAGCTTAGAGGGTATGAGCACTGAAGCTTTCTTT.

This clonotype appeared a few times. V and J are TRBV5-1 and TRBJ2-1; 14 nucleotides agree with TRBD2. The CDR3 sequence is 17 residues long. The junction had 4 bases not matched to a gene; V was cut back by 0 bases and J by 5 bases. CDR1 and CDR2 (germline): SGHRS, YFSETQ. CDR3 sequence (DNA): TGCGCCAGCAGCTTGGAATGGGGACTAGCGGGAGACAATGAGCAGTTCTTC. This codes for CASSLEWGLAGDNEQFF.

Ten or more counts support this clonotype. The gene calls are TRBV20-1 and TRBJ2-2; possibly TRBD2 for D (6 bases). Germline-derived CDR1 and CDR2 are DFQATT and SNEGSKA (reference sequence). The CDR3 totals 15 residues. Trimming removed 0 bases from V and 4 bases from J, with 12 bases in between. CDR3 nucleotides: TGCAGTGCTAGAGATTACGGGAGCTCCACCGGGGAGCTGTTTTTT. This gives the protein CSARDYGSSTGELFF.